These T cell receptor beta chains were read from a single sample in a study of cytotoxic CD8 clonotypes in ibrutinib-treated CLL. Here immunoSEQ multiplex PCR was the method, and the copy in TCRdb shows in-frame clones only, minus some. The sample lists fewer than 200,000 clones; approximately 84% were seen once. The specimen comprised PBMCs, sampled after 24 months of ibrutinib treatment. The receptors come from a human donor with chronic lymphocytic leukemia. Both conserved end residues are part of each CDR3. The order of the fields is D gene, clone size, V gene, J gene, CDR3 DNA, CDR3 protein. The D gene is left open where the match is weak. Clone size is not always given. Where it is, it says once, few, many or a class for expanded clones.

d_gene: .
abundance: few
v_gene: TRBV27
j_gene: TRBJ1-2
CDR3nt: TGTGCCAGCAGACGAACAGGGAACTATGGCTACACCTTC
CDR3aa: CASRRTGNYGYTF

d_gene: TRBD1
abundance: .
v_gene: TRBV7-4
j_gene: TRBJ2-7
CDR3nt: TGTGCCAGGCAGCTGGGACAGACTTACGAGCAGTACTTC
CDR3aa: CARQLGQTYEQYF

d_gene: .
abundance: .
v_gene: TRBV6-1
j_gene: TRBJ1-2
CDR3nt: TGTGCCAGCAGTGAAGATGCAGGCAGGGTTAACTATGGCTACACCTTC
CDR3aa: CASSEDAGRVNYGYTF

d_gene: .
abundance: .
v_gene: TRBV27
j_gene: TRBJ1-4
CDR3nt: TGTGCCAGCAGTCCCCGACGGGGGCCAACTAATGAAAAACTGTTTTTT
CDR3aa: CASSPRRGPTNEKLFF

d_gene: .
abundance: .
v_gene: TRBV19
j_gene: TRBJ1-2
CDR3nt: TGTGCCAGTAGTGTACAGGGAGGGTATGGCTACACCTTC
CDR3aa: CASSVQGGYGYTF

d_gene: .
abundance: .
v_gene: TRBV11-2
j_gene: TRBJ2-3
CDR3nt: TGTGCCAGCAGCACCACCGGGAATCCGCCAGATACGCAGTATTTT
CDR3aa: CASSTTGNPPDTQYF

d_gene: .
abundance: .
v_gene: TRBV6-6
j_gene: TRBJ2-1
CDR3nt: TGTGCCAGCAGCCCCATTAGGCGGGCCCAGAACAATGAGCAGTTCTTC
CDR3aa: CASSPIRRAQNNEQFF

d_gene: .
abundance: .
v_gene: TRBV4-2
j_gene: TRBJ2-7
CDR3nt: TGTGCCAGCAGCCAAGGTACGCGGCGGGACGGGTCCTACGAGCAGTACTTC
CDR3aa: CASSQGTRRDGSYEQYF

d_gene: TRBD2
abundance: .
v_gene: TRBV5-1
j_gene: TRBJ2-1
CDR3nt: TGCGCCAGCAGTGTTGGACTAGCGGGTTACAATGAGCAGTTCTTC
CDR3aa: CASSVGLAGYNEQFF

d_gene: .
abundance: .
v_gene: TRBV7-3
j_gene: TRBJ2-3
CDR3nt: TGTGCCAGCAGCTTATGGGCGGGACGCACAGATACGCAGTATTTT
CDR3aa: CASSLWAGRTDTQYF

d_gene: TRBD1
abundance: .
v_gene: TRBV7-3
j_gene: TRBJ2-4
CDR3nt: TGTGCCAGCAGCTTGGGACAGGGAAACATTCAGTACTTC
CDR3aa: CASSLGQGNIQYF

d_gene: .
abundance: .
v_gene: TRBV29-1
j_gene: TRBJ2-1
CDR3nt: TGCAGCGTTGTCCTTCTATCGACCCGGAGGGGTGAGCAGTTCTTC
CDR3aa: CSVVLLSTRRGEQFF

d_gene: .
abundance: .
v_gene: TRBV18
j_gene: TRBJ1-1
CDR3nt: TGTGCCAGCTCCTCCCGGACAGAGAACACTGAAGCTTTCTTT
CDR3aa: CASSSRTENTEAFF

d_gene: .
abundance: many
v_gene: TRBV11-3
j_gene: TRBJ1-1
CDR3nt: TGTGCCAGCAGTTATGGGGGTCAGGGTGAAGCTTTCTTT
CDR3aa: CASSYGGQGEAFF